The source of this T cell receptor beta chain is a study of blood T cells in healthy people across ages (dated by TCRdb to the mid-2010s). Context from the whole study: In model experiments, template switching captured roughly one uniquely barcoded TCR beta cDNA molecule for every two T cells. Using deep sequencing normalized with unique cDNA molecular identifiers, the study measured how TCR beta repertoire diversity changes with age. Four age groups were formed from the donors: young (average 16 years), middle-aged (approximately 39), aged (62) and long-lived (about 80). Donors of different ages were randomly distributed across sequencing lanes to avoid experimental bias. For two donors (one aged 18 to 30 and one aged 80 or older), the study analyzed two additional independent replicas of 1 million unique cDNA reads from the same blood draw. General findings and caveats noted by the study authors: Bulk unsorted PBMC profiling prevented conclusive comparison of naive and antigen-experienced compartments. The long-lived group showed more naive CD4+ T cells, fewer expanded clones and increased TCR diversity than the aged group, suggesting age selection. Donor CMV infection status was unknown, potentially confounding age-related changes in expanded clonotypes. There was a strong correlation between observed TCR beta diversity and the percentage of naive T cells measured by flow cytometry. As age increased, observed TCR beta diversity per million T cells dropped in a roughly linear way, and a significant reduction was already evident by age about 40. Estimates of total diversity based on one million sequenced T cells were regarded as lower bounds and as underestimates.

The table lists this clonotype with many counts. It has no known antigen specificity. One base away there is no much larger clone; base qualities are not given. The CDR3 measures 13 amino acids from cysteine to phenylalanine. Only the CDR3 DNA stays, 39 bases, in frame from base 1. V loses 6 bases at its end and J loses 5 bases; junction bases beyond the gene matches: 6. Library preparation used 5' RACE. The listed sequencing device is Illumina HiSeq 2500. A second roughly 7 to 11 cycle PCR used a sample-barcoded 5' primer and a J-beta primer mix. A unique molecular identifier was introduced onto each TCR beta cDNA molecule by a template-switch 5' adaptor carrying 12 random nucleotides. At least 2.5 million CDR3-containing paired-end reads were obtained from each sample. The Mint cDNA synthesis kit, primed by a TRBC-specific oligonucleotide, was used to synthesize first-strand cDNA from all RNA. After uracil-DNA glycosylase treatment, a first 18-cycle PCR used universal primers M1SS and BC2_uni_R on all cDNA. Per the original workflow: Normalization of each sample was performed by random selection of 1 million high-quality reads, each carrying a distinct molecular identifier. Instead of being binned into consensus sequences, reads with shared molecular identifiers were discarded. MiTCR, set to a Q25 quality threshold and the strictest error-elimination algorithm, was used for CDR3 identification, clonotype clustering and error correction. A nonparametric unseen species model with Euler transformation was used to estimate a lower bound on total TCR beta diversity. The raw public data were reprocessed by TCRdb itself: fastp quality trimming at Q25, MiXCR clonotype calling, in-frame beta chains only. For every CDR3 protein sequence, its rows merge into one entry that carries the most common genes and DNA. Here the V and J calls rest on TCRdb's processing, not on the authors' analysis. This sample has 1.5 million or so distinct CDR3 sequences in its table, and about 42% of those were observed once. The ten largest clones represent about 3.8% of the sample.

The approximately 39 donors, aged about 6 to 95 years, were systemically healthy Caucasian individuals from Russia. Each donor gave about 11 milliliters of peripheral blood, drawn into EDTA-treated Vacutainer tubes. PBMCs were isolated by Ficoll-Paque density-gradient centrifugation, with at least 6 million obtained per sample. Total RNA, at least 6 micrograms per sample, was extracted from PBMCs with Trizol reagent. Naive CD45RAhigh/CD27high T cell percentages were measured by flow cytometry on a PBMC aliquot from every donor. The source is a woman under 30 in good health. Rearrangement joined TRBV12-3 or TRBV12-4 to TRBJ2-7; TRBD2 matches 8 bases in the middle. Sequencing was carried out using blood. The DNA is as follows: TGTGCCAGCAGAGAAGCGGGAGTGAACGAGCAGTACTTC. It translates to CASREAGVNEQYF.